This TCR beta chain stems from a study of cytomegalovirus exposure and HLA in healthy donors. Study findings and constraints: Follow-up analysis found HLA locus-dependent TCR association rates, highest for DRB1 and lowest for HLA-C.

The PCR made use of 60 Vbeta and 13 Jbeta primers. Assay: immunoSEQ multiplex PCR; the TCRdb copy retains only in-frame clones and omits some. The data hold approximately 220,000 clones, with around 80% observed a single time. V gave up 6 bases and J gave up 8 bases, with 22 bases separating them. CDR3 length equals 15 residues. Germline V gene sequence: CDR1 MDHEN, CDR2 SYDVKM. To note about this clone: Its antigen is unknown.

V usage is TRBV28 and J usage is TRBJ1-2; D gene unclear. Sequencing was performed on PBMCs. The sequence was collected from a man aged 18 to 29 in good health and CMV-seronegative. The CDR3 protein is CASSLSRPLEGGYTF. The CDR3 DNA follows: TGTGCCAGCAGCCTTTCCAGACCCCTAGAAGGAGGCTACACCTTC.